The rows below give T cell receptor beta chains drawn from one sample of a study of T cells after yellow fever vaccination. TCRdb reprocessed the 5' RACE reads with MiXCR, giving one entry per CDR3 protein. The sample consists of 300,000 to 450,000 distinct CDR3 sequences, 8% to 9.5% of them appearing once. The specimen was PBMCs, collected approximately 47 days after the first yellow fever vaccination. These receptors came from a man between 18 and 29 years old who received the YFV17D yellow fever vaccine. CDR3s include the opening cysteine and the closing phenylalanine or tryptophan. Each record gives: V gene, D gene, clone size, J gene, CDR3 DNA, CDR3 protein. D genes are given only for firm matches. Clone size appears in some rows only: once, few, many, or a class for an expanded clone.

TRBV28	TRBD2	many	TRBJ2-1	TGTGCCAGCAGTTTATTGTTCAGCGGGGGGGCCTGGGTCCACAATGAGCAGTTCTTC	CASSLLFSGGAWVHNEQFF
TRBV7-6	TRBD1	many	TRBJ1-1	TGTGCCAGCAGCTCGCAGGGGGTACAAGCTTTCTTT	CASSSQGVQAFF
TRBV5-1	.	many	TRBJ2-5	TGCGCCAGCAGCGTGGGCTCTATACAAGAGACCCAGTACTTC	CASSVGSIQETQYF
TRBV6-2/TRBV6-3	.	.	TRBJ2-1	TGTGCCAGCAGTTACGTCTTTTGGGATGAGCAGTTCTTC	CASSYVFWDEQFF
TRBV12-3/TRBV12-4	.	few	TRBJ1-5	TGTGCCACCCGGGCGTGGGGGGCCAATCAGCCCCAGCATTTT	CATRAWGANQPQHF
TRBV6-2/TRBV6-3	.	few	TRBJ2-6	TGTGCCAGCGAACGCCCACTCTCTGGGGCCAACGTCCTGACTTTC	CASERPLSGANVLTF
TRBV6-4	TRBD1	few	TRBJ1-2	TGTGCCAGCAGTCCGGACAGGAGTTCCTATGGCTACACCTTC	CASSPDRSSYGYTF
TRBV18	.	.	TRBJ2-1	TGTGCCAGCTCACCCCTTGCAGGGGAGTTCTACAATGAGCAGTTCTTC	CASSPLAGEFYNEQFF
TRBV7-3	TRBD1	few	TRBJ2-1	TGTGCCAGCAGCTTAGGGACAGGGATGGGTTACAATGAGCAGTTCTTC	CASSLGTGMGYNEQFF
TRBV5-1	.	.	TRBJ2-7	TGCGCCAGCAGCAGGGTCGGGGCAGGAGAGCAGTACTTC	CASSRVGAGEQYF
TRBV13	.	.	TRBJ2-5	TGTGCCAGCAGCGGTTCTTCGCTATGGGAGACCCAGTACTTC	CASSGSSLWETQYF